This TCR beta chain was obtained from a study of control samples from healthy donors and cancer patients. The method was immunoSEQ multiplex PCR; TCRdb's version includes in-frame clones alone and lacks a portion of them. The table lists some 140,000 clones, around 95% of them singletons. With 4 bases removed from V and 3 bases from J, the gap between germline ends came to 12 bases. Germline CDR1 reads SGHDN; CDR2 reads FVKESK. The CDR3 spans 14 residues. The J gene is TRBJ1-1, the V gene TRBV14; D unresolved. The material sequenced was blood. The TCR originated in a man in his forties in good health. The CDR3 region has the DNA TGTGCCAGCAGCCCTCTCGGGTTCGACACTGAAGCTTTCTTT. Translation: CASSPLGFDTEAFF.